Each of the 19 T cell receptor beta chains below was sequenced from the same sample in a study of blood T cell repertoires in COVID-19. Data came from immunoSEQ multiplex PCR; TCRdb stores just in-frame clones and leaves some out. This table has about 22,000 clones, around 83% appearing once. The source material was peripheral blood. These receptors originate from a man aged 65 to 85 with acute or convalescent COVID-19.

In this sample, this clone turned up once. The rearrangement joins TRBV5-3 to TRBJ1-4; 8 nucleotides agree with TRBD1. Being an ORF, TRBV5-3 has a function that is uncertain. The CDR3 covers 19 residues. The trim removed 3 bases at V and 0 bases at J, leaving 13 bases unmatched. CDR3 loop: CARSSTGGDPTSTNEKLFF. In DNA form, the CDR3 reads TGTGCCAGAAGCTCTACAGGGGGAGACCCCACCTCAACTAATGAAAAACTGTTTTTT.

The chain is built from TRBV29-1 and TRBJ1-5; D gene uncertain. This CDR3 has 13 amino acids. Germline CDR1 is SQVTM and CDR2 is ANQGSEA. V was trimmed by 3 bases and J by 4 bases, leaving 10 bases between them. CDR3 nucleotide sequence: TGCAGCGTTGATTCCGGGGAGAATCAGCCCCAGCATTTT. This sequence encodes CSVDSGENQPQHF.

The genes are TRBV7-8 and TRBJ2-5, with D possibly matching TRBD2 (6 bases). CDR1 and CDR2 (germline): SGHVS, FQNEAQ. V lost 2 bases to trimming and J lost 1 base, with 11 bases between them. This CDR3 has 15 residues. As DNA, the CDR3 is TGTGCCAGCAGCTTAATAACCGGGAGCCAAGAGACCCAGTACTTC. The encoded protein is CASSLITGSQETQYF.

CDR3 coding DNA: TGTGCCAGCAGTTTGCAGGGGGCATACGAGCAGTACTTC. Translation: CASSLQGAYEQYF. The J gene is TRBJ2-7, the V gene TRBV28; TRBD1 matches at 8 bases. The junction had 2 bases not matched to a gene; V was cut back by 3 bases and J by 4 bases. CDR3 size: 13 residues. The germline V gene encodes CDR1 MDHEN and CDR2 SYDVKM.

The CDR3 DNA follows: TGTGCCAGCAGCTACACCGGACAGGGGGCGTACTATGGCTACACCTTC. It specifies CASSYTGQGAYYGYTF. The chain is built from TRBV11-2 and TRBJ1-2, with 11 bases fitting TRBD1. V lost 4 bases to trimming and J lost 3 bases; unmatched junction nucleotides: 7. In germline, CDR1 is SGHAT, CDR2 FQNNGV. The CDR3 has 16 amino acids.

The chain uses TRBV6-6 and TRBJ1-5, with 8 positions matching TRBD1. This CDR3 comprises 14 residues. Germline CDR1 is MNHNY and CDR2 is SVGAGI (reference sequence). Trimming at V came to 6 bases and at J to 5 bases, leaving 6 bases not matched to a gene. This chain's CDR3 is CASRDSGQDQPQHF. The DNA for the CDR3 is TGTGCCAGCAGGGATTCGGGACAGGATCAGCCCCAGCATTTT.

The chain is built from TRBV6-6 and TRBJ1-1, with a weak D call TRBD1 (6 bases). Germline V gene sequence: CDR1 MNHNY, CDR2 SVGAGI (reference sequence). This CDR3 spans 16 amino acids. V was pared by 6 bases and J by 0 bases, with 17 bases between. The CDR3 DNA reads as TGTGCCAGCAGGGCGGACAGTTACTTCATGAACACTGAAGCTTTCTTT. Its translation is CASRADSYFMNTEAFF.

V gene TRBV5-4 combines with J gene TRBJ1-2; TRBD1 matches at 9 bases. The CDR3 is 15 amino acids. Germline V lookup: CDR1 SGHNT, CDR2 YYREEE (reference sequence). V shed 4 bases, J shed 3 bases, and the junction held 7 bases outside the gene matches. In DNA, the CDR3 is TGTGCCAGCAGCACTAGGACAGGGGAGCACTATGGCTACACCTTC. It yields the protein CASSTRTGEHYGYTF.

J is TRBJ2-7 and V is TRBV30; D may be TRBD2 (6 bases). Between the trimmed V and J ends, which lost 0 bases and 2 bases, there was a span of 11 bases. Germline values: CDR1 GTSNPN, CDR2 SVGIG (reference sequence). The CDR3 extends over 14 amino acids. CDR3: CAWSVSGGPYEQYF. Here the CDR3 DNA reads TGTGCCTGGAGTGTATCCGGGGGACCCTACGAGCAGTACTTC. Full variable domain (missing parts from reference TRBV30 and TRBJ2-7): SQTIHQWPATLVQPVGSPLSLECTVEGTSNPNLYWYRQAAGRGLQLLFYSVGIGQISSEVPQNLSASRPQDRQFILSSKKLLLSDSGFYLCAWSVSGGPYEQYFGPGTRLTVT.

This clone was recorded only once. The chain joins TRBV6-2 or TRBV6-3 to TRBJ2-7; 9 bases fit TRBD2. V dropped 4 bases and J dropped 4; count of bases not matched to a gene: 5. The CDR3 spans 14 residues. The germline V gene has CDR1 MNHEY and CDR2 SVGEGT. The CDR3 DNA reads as TGTGCCAGCAGTTTTCTAGCGGGGACATACGAGCAGTACTTC. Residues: CASSFLAGTYEQYF.

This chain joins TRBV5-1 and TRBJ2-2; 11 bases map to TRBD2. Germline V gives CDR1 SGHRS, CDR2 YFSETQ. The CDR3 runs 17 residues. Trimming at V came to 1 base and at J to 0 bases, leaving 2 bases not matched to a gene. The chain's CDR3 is CASSLTSGSANTGELFF. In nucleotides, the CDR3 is TGCGCCAGCAGCTTGACTAGCGGGAGTGCGAACACCGGGGAGCTGTTTTTT.

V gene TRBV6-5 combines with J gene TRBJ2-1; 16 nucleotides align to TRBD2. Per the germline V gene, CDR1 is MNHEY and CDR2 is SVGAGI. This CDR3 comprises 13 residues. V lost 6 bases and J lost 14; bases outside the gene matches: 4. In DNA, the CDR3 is TGTGCCAGCAGGGGACTAGCGGGGGGGCAGGAGTTCTTC. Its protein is CASRGLAGGQEFF.

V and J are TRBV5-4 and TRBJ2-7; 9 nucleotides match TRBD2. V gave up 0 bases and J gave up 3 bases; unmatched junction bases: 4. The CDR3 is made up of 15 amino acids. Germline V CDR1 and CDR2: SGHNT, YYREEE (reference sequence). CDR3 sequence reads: CASSLVLAGNYEQYF. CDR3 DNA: TGTGCCAGCAGCTTGGTGCTAGCGGGAAACTACGAGCAGTACTTC.

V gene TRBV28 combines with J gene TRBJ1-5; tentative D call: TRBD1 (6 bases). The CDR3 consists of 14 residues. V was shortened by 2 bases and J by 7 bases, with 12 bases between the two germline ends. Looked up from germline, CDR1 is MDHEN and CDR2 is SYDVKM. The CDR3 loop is CASSLKGTQQPQHF. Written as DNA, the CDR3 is TGTGCCAGCAGTTTAAAGGGGACACAACAGCCCCAGCATTTT.

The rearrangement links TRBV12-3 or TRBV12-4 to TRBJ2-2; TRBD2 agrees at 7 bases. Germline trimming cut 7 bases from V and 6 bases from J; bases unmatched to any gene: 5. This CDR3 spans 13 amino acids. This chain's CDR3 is CASKAGDSGELFF. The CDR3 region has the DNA TGTGCCAGCAAGGCGGGGGACTCCGGGGAGCTGTTTTTT.

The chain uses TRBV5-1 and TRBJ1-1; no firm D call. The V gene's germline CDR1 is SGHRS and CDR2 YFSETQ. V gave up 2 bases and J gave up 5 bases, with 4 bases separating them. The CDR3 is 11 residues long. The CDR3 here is CASSFNTEAFF. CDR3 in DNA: TGCGCCAGCAGCTTCAATACTGAAGCTTTCTTT.

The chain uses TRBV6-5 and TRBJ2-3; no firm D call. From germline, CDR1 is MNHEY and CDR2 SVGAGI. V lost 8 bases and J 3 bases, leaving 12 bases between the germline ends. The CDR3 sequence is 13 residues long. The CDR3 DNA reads TGTGCCAGCCGCTCACCCGGTACAGATACGCAGTATTTT. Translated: CASRSPGTDTQYF.

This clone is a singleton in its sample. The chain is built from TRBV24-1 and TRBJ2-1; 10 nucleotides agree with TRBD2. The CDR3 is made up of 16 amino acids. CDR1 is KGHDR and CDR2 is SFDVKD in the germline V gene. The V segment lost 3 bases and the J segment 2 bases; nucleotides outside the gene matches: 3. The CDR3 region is CATSDNLAGAYNEQFF. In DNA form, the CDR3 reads TGTGCCACCAGTGATAACCTAGCGGGGGCCTACAATGAGCAGTTCTTC.

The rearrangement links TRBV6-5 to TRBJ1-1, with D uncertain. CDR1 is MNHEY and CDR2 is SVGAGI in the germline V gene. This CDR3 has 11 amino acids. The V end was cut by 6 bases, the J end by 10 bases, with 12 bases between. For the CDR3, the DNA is TGTGCCAGCAGGGAGACGGAAAGAGCTTTCTTT. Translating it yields CASRETERAFF.